This T cell receptor (beta chain) was profiled in a study of blood T cell repertoires in COVID-19. About the research overall: The United States, Italy and Spain provided the acute and convalescent COVID-19 samples. PBMCs, B-cell-depleted T cells, or T cells provided the cDNA or gDNA that made up the material.

As handled by the study authors: Reference gene primer amplification gave estimated nucleated cell counts. Generated by immunoSEQ multiplex PCR, the TCRdb table keeps only in-frame clones and is missing some. The V and J calls and clone size were taken over from that table, and D and trimming were inferred from the DNA. The profile shows more than 25,000 clones, 90% of them singletons. Per the germline V gene, CDR1 is MNHEY and CDR2 is SVGAGI. The junction had 4 bases not matched to a gene; V was cut back by 8 bases and J by 1 base. The length of the CDR3 is 13 residues. This clone was recorded once. What was sequenced was peripheral blood. The genes are TRBV6-5 and TRBJ2-7; TRBD1 agrees at 8 bases. This sequence originates from a man in his 70s with active or convalescent COVID-19. CDR3 amino acids: CASEGQESYEQYF. The CDR3 nucleotides read TGTGCCAGCGAGGGACAGGAGTCCTACGAGCAGTACTTC.